The sequence of this TCR beta chain was determined in a study of regulatory T cells in long-lasting Graves disease. Both iRepertoire HTBI primers and Arm-PCR of CDR3 regions were used to build the TCR beta libraries. TCRdb called the multiplex PCR reads again in MiXCR, with one record for every CDR3 protein. This table has approximately 210,000 distinct CDR3 sequences, around 17% appearing once. Time point given: newly diagnosed GD, antithyroid drugs for less than 3 months. The TCR library was made from RNA extracted from PBMCs. This clonotype was seen many times. Trimming stripped 1 base from V and 9 bases from J, with 15 bases between. CDR3 length equals 13 residues. Germline CDR1 and CDR2: GTSNPN and SVGIG (reference sequence).

The source is a female donor with Graves disease. The V and J genes are TRBV30 and TRBJ1-1, with a weak D call TRBD1 (5 bases). The material sequenced was peripheral blood mononuclear cells (PBMCs), taken at new diagnosis, from a patient treated with antithyroid drugs. The CDR3 loop reads CAWSGPMGGKAFF. DNA for the CDR3: TGTGCCTGGAGTGGACCCATGGGGGGTAAAGCTTTCTTT.